Shown below are 20 T cell receptor beta chains from a single sample sequenced in a study of CD8+ T cells in alopecia areata. It was cDNA, reverse transcribed from extracted RNA, that served as the sequencing template. Only in-frame clones appear in the TCRdb table, and some are missing; sequencing was by immunoSEQ multiplex PCR. There are 10,000 to 15,000 clones in the sample; approximately 71% occur only once, and more than 6.5% lies in the top ten. Treatment described: oral pan-JAK inhibitor, 5-10 mg twice daily. Alopecia areata patients gave lesional scalp punch biopsies and peripheral blood samples. The specimen was skin, collected at week 4, from a patient treated with tofacitinib. The receptors stem from a human donor with alopecia areata.

The V gene is TRBV15, the J gene TRBJ2-7, with a weak D call TRBD1 (6 bases). In germline, CDR1 is LNHNV, CDR2 YYDKDF (reference sequence). There are 15 residues in the CDR3. V gave up 3 bases and J gave up 6 bases, with 18 bases separating them. The CDR3 reads CATSRKSPGQGEQYF. The DNA for the CDR3 is TGTGCCACCAGCAGGAAGAGCCCGGGACAAGGCGAGCAGTACTTC.

This clone turned up a few times. This chain links TRBV9 with TRBJ2-7; 10 positions match TRBD2. This CDR3 spans 12 amino acids. The V gene's germline CDR1 is SGDLS and CDR2 YYNGEE. The ends lost 3 bases at V and 8 bases at J; junction bases unmatched: 2. This CDR3 reads CASSGSGGKQYF. In DNA form, the CDR3 reads TGTGCCAGCAGCGGTAGCGGGGGGAAGCAGTACTTC.

The rearrangement links TRBV7-9 to TRBJ1-1; D is undetermined. The CDR3 runs 12 residues. Trimming took off 5 bases at V and 5 bases at J, with 9 bases between the two ends. The germline V gene encodes CDR1 SEHNR and CDR2 FQNEAQ (reference sequence). The CDR3 region has the DNA TGTGCCAGCAGCCCCGTGCGAACTGAAGCTTTCTTT. It specifies CASSPVRTEAFF.

The chain links TRBV6-5 to TRBJ2-3, with 10 bases matching TRBD1. The CDR3 is made up of 15 amino acids. J was trimmed by 7 bases and V by 6 bases; bases with no gene match: 10. Germline V gene sequence: CDR1 MNHEY, CDR2 SVGAGI. CDR3 region: CASRRRQGARNTQYF. Written as DNA, the CDR3 is TGTGCCAGCAGACGGAGACAGGGGGCGCGAAATACGCAGTATTTT.

The chain combines TRBV7-2 with TRBJ2-5; 10 bases map to TRBD2. CDR1 and CDR2 from the germline V gene are SGHTA and FQGNSA. This CDR3 has 16 residues. V was clipped by 5 bases and J by 1 base; unmatched bases: 7. CDR3 DNA sequence: TGTGCCAGCAGCCCCCGCAGCGGGGGGGCCCAAGAGACCCAGTACTTC. Its protein product is CASSPRSGGAQETQYF.

The chain employs TRBV13 and TRBJ2-1, with 13 bases lining up with TRBD2. Germline V gene sequence: CDR1 PRHDT, CDR2 FYEKMQ (reference sequence). V lost 4 bases, J lost 3 bases, and 3 bases stayed unmatched. The CDR3 has 16 residues. The CDR3 loop reads CASSSGTSGDYNEQFF. CDR3 DNA sequence: TGTGCCAGCAGCTCCGGGACTAGCGGGGACTACAATGAGCAGTTCTTC.

The CDR3 DNA reads TGCGCCAGCGCACGCGAGGGGATTAGTAGTGAAAAACTGTTTTTT. Amino acid sequence: CASAREGISSEKLFF. The chain is built from TRBV4-1 and TRBJ1-4; possible D gene TRBD1, 5 bases. The CDR3 sequence is 15 residues long. Germline loops: CDR1 MGHRA, CDR2 YSYEKL. V dropped 8 bases and J dropped 7 bases, with 20 bases sitting between them.

This rearrangement joins TRBV7-8 to TRBJ1-2; no clear D. Germline CDR1 reads SGHVS; CDR2 reads FQNEAQ. The CDR3 has 17 amino acids. V lost 5 bases to trimming and J lost 4 bases, with 23 bases between them. This CDR3 is CASSVSQLTRKTYGYTF. The DNA of the CDR3 is TGTGCCAGCAGCGTATCGCAGCTTACCCGAAAGACCTATGGCTACACCTTC.

This sequence joins TRBV7-8 and TRBJ2-3, with TRBD1 as a possible D gene (6 bases). The CDR3 has 16 residues. V gave up 3 bases and J gave up 0 bases, with 13 bases separating them. CDR1 SGHVS and CDR2 FQNEAQ come from the germline V gene. This CDR3 is CASSLWTVTSTDTQYF. CDR3 sequence (DNA): TGTGCCAGCAGCTTGTGGACAGTCACTAGCACAGATACGCAGTATTTT. Full variable domain (missing parts from reference TRBV7-8 and TRBJ2-3): GAGVSQSPRYKVAKRGQDVALRCDPISGHVSLFWYQQALGQGPEFLTYFQNEAQLDKSGLPSDRFFAERPEGSVSTLKIQRTQQEDSAVYLCASSLWTVTSTDTQYFGPGTRLTVL.

The rearrangement uses TRBV2 and TRBJ1-4; 7 bases align to TRBD1. V was pared by 3 bases and J by 8 bases, with 9 bases of the junction left unmatched. Germline V gives CDR1 SNHLY, CDR2 FYNNEI. CDR3 size: 15 residues. This CDR3 reads CASSDAGDRYEKLFF. CDR3 sequence (DNA): TGTGCCAGCAGTGACGCCGGGGACAGATACGAAAAACTGTTTTTT.

Concerning this clone: A junction end diverges from the germline sequence, so it may reflect a read error. The V gene is TRBV4-1, the J gene TRBJ1-1; D uncertain. The CDR3 sequence is 12 residues long. The germline V gene encodes CDR1 MGHRA and CDR2 YSYEKL. CDR3 DNA sequence: TGTGCCAGCAGCCATGGGGACACTGAAGCTTTCTTT. It encodes CASSHGDTEAFF.

The rearrangement joins TRBV7-6 to TRBJ1-1, with 8 bases identical to TRBD1. The CDR3 runs 16 residues. The V gene end was trimmed by 2 bases and the J gene end by 2 bases; junction bases not matched to a gene: 7. The germline CDR1 and CDR2 sequences are SGHVS and FNYEAQ. CDR3 DNA sequence: TGTGCCAGCAGCTTACTCGGGGGACAGGACAACACTGAAGCTTTCTTT. Translating gives CASSLLGGQDNTEAFF.

This rearrangement joins TRBV14 to TRBJ2-2; D possibly uses TRBD1 or TRBD2 (5 bases each). Germline V gene lookup returns CDR1 SGHDN and CDR2 FVKESK. The V end was cut by 7 bases, the J end by 0 bases, with 15 bases between. This CDR3 spans 16 amino acids. CDR3 sequence: CASTPGSISNTGELFF. In nucleotides, the CDR3 is TGTGCCAGCACCCCAGGGAGCATTTCGAACACCGGGGAGCTGTTTTTT.

The sample holds a few counts of this clone. J is TRBJ2-3 and V is TRBV5-1; D might be TRBD2 (6 bases). The CDR3 is made up of 16 amino acids. The V gene's germline CDR1 is SGHRS and CDR2 YFSETQ. V dropped 0 bases and J dropped 1 base, with 12 bases sitting between them. This chain's CDR3 is CASSLAVSGGTDTQYF. The DNA for the CDR3 is TGCGCCAGCAGCTTGGCCGTTAGCGGTGGCACAGATACGCAGTATTTT.

The chain links TRBV5-1 to TRBJ1-4; TRBD1 aligns across 7 bases. Losses at the gene ends were 3 bases for V and 14 bases for J; bases not matched to a gene: 19. The CDR3 has 16 amino acids. CDR1 and CDR2 (germline): SGHRS, YFSETQ. CDR3 bases: TGCGCCAGCAGCTCGGGACAGCATCCCCCCCCGTCTATGCTGTTTTTT. Amino acid sequence: CASSSGQHPPPSMLFF.

CDR3 residues: CASSLQGAIGQPQHF. Written as DNA, the CDR3 is TGTGCCAGCAGCTTACAGGGGGCTATCGGTCAGCCCCAGCATTTT. V is TRBV7-2 and J is TRBJ1-5; 8 nucleotides agree with TRBD1. CDR3 length: 15 residues. Germline loops: CDR1 SGHTA, CDR2 FQGNSA. J lost 6 bases, V lost 2 bases, and 6 bases had no gene match.

The chain links TRBV5-1 to TRBJ2-5, with 7 bases identical to TRBD2. The V gene end was trimmed by 3 bases and the J gene end by 4 bases; junction bases not matched to a gene: 15. The CDR3 is 17 residues long. From germline, CDR1 is SGHRS and CDR2 YFSETQ. Here the CDR3 reads CASSSPTSHLLGETQYF. CDR3 coding DNA: TGCGCCAGCAGCTCCCCGACTAGCCACCTCCTCGGAGAGACCCAGTACTTC. The full variable domain, its missing parts supplied by reference TRBV5-1 and TRBJ2-5, is KAGVTQTPRYLIKTRGQQVTLSCSPISGHRSVSWYQQTPGQGLQFLFEYFSETQRNKGNFPGRFSGRQFSNSRSEMNVSTLELGDSALYLCASSSPTSHLLGETQYFGPGTRLLVL.

This clone has more than one count but fewer than ten. One end of the junction varies from germline; a read error may be responsible. At the DNA level, this CDR3 is encoded by other sequences in the same sample as well. The chain couples TRBV4-1 to TRBJ2-5, with TRBD1 as a possible D gene (7 bases). The CDR3 is 16 amino acids. Germline V lookup: CDR1 MGHRA, CDR2 YSYEKL. CDR3 sequence: CASSQDGGTVVETQYF. CDR3 coding DNA: TGTGCCAGCAGCCAAGATGGAGGGACAGTGGTGGAGACCCAGTACTTC.

This clone was counted between two and nine times. V is TRBV7-2 and J is TRBJ1-4, with D maybe TRBD1 (5 bases). Between the trimmed V and J ends, which lost 5 bases and 8 bases, there was a span of 15 bases. CDR3 length: 14 residues. The germline CDR1 and CDR2 sequences are SGHTA and FQGNSA. As DNA, the CDR3 is TGTGCCAGCAGCCTAACCTACAGGAGCGAAAAACTGTTTTTT. Protein sequence: CASSLTYRSEKLFF.

The V call is TRBV4-3, the J call TRBJ2-7; 7 bases map to TRBD1. CDR1 and CDR2 from the germline V gene are LGHNA and YSLEER. V was clipped by 1 base and J by 3 bases; unmatched bases: 21. CDR3 length: 20 amino acids. The CDR3 reads CASSQGLRSRFGDRVYEQYF. The CDR3 DNA follows: TGCGCCAGCAGCCAAGGTTTAAGATCAAGGTTCGGTGACAGGGTCTACGAGCAGTACTTC.